Reported below is one T cell receptor beta chain. What it binds is not known. Generated by immunoSEQ multiplex PCR, the TCRdb table keeps only in-frame clones and is missing some. The sample lists over 25,000 clones; roughly four fifths were seen once. If patients had autoimmune disease history or systemic immunosuppression, they were excluded. These data originate in a study of OX40 agonist ivuxolimab in advanced cancers. The overall study: Every 2 weeks, patients received ivuxolimab intravenously, dosed at 0.01 to 10 mg/kg.

Study-wide points: Antigen specificity remained undetermined for the expanded peripheral T cells.

Trimming removed 4 bases from V and 3 bases from J, with 13 bases in between. The CDR3 extends over 14 amino acids. The germline gives CDR1 LGHNA, CDR2 YSLEER. The material was CD4+ or CD8+ T cells sorted from blood, obtained in a trial of the OX40 agonist ivuxolimab. The receptor was derived from an adult with an advanced solid tumor such as melanoma, head and neck, liver or kidney cancer. The V and J genes are TRBV4-3 and TRBJ2-7, with D possibly matching TRBD1 (5 bases). In DNA form, the CDR3 reads TGCGCCAGCAGCCTGGAAGGACACAGCTACGAGCAGTACTTC. Its protein product is CASSLEGHSYEQYF.